The 21 T cell receptor beta chains below were found in one sample sequenced in a study of cytotoxic CD8 clonotypes in ibrutinib-treated CLL. The data were produced by immunoSEQ multiplex PCR, yet TCRdb's version contains in-frame clones alone and is incomplete. Of 13,000 to 15,000 clones listed, about 65% are singletons. Sequences were derived from PBMCs, sampled before ibrutinib treatment. The source is a human donor with chronic lymphocytic leukemia.

The chain links TRBV19 to TRBJ1-2; possibly TRBD1 for D (6 bases). The germline V gene has CDR1 LNHDA and CDR2 SQIVND (reference sequence). This CDR3 is 15 amino acids long. V lost 2 bases and J 4 bases, leaving 14 bases between the germline ends. Here the CDR3 DNA reads TGTGCCAGTAGTATAAACAGGGAGGCTTTCTATGGCTACACCTTC. Its translation: CASSINREAFYGYTF.

This rearrangement joins TRBV11-2 to TRBJ1-1, with a possible D match to TRBD1 (5 bases). The CDR3 is 13 amino acids. The V gene's germline CDR1 is SGHAT and CDR2 FQNNGV. The V end lost 3 bases, the J end lost 2 bases, and 7 bases lay between the germline ends. This CDR3 reads CASSFTGNTEAFF. The CDR3 DNA sequence: TGTGCCAGCAGCTTTACAGGTAACACTGAAGCTTTCTTT.

V is TRBV11-1 and J is TRBJ2-7; D might be TRBD1 or TRBD2, each matching 5 bases. CDR3 length equals 15 residues. Germline CDR1 is SGHAT and CDR2 is FQDESV (reference sequence). V was shortened by 4 bases and J by 5 bases, with 18 bases between the two germline ends. This CDR3 is CASSSSWDAGNEQYF. As DNA, the CDR3 is TGTGCCAGCAGCTCCTCCTGGGACGCGGGCAACGAGCAGTACTTC.

The chain has TRBV7-9 and TRBJ2-7; possibly TRBD1 for D (5 bases). The germline V gene has CDR1 SEHNR and CDR2 FQNEAQ (reference sequence). The CDR3 runs to 16 residues. The germline V and J ends were trimmed by 4 bases and 3 bases, with 19 bases remaining between them. CDR3 protein: CASSSKVQGNVYEQYF. The DNA for the CDR3 is TGTGCCAGCAGCTCAAAGGTCCAGGGAAATGTCTACGAGCAGTACTTC.

This rearrangement joins TRBV5-1 to TRBJ2-1, with D perhaps being TRBD1 or TRBD2 (6 bases each). Trimming left V 4 bases short and J 8 bases short, with 22 bases between. The CDR3 has 16 amino acids. CDR1 and CDR2 from the germline V gene are SGHRS and YFSETQ. CDR3 amino acids: CASSPGLVTGADEQFF. CDR3 nucleotides: TGCGCCAGCAGCCCCGGACTGGTTACGGGGGCGGATGAGCAGTTCTTC. Together with reference TRBV5-1 and TRBJ2-1, the CDR3 gives the full variable domain: KAGVTQTPRYLIKTRGQQVTLSCSPISGHRSVSWYQQTPGQGLQFLFEYFSETQRNKGNFPGRFSGRQFSNSRSEMNVSTLELGDSALYLCASSPGLVTGADEQFFGPGTRLTVL.

There are a few counts of this clone. V usage is TRBV5-4 and J usage is TRBJ2-2; D is unresolved. The length of the CDR3 is 15 residues. V dropped 4 bases and J dropped 4 bases, with 14 bases sitting between them. Germline V gives CDR1 SGHNT, CDR2 YYREEE (reference sequence). CDR3 residues: CASSKTSLSTGELFF. In DNA form, the CDR3 reads TGTGCCAGCAGCAAAACCAGCCTCAGCACCGGGGAGCTGTTTTTT.

The chain links TRBV5-1 to TRBJ1-3; 10 bases line up with TRBD1. Looked up from germline, CDR1 is SGHRS and CDR2 is YFSETQ. This CDR3 region has 15 residues. V lost 4 bases, J lost 4 bases, and 5 bases stayed unmatched. As DNA, the CDR3 is TGCGCCAGCAGCGGAAGGACAGGGGGAGGAAACACCATATATTTT. Its translation is CASSGRTGGGNTIYF.

V is TRBV5-6 and J is TRBJ2-4; D gene uncertain. The CDR3 contains 14 residues. Germline values: CDR1 SGHDT, CDR2 YYEEEE. V was trimmed by 0 bases and J by 5 bases, leaving 9 bases between them. DNA for the CDR3: TGTGCCAGCAGCTTGGGACTGGAAGAAAACATTCAGTACTTC. This sequence encodes CASSLGLEENIQYF.

This clone counts as medium-sized (0.01 to 0.1%). The chain has TRBV2 and TRBJ2-7; 7 bases line up with TRBD2. The CDR3 extends over 14 amino acids. Germline loops: CDR1 SNHLY, CDR2 FYNNEI. J lost 5 bases, V lost 8 bases, and 12 bases had no gene match. The DNA of the CDR3 is TGTGCCAGCTGGGGGGGTATTGAACACCACGAGCAGTACTTC. It codes for CASWGGIEHHEQYF. Full variable domain (outside the CDR3, taken from reference TRBV2 and TRBJ2-7): EPEVTQTPSHQVTQMGQEVILRCVPISNHLYFYWYRQILGQKVEFLVSFYNNEISEKSEIFDDQFSVERPDGSNFTLKIRSTKLEDSAMYFCASWGGIEHHEQYFGPGTRLTVT.

The rearrangement uses TRBV27 and TRBJ2-4; TRBD1 or TRBD2 may be the D gene (5 bases each). The CDR3 totals 15 residues. Trimming took off 1 base at V and 2 bases at J, with 9 bases between the two ends. CDR1 and CDR2 (germline): MNHEY, SMNVEV (reference sequence). As DNA, the CDR3 is TGTGCCAGCAGTTTATTCTCGGGGCCCAAAAACATTCAGTACTTC. This encodes CASSLFSGPKNIQYF.

This chain links TRBV4-1 with TRBJ2-3, with TRBD2 matching 8 bases. The CDR3 has 18 residues. Unmatched junction bases numbered 11, after V lost 2 bases and J lost 1 base. Germline V lookup: CDR1 MGHRA, CDR2 YSYEKL. The CDR3 sequence is CASSQNAGPGGRTDTQYF. Written as DNA, the CDR3 is TGCGCCAGCAGCCAAAACGCGGGGCCGGGGGGGCGCACAGATACGCAGTATTTT.

This clone was detected only once. The chain carries TRBV5-4 and TRBJ1-2; 9 bases are shared with TRBD1. V shed 4 bases, J shed 5 bases, and the junction held 6 bases outside the gene matches. This CDR3 has 14 residues. The germline CDR1 and CDR2 sequences are SGHNT and YYREEE (reference sequence). The DNA of the CDR3 is TGTGCCAGCAGCAAGGACAGGGGCGGATATGGCTACACCTTC. It translates to CASSKDRGGYGYTF.

Regarding this clone: A much larger clone lies one base from this, so it may be a read error. In the same sample, other DNA sequences code for this CDR3. This sequence joins TRBV9 and TRBJ2-2; tentatively, D is TRBD1 (6 bases). CDR1 is SGDLS and CDR2 is YYNGEE in the germline V gene. V was cut by 1 base and J by 0 bases, with 10 bases left in between. The CDR3 is made up of 16 amino acids. CDR3 sequence: CASSVSGTTNTGELFF. DNA for the CDR3: TGTGCCAGCAGCGTATCCGGGACAACGAACACCGGGGAGCTGTTTTTT.

This clone showed up just a few times. The rearrangement uses TRBV2 and TRBJ2-3; D gene ambiguous. CDR1 is SNHLY and CDR2 is FYNNEI in the germline V gene. Trimming removed 11 bases from V and 3 bases from J, with 12 bases in between. The CDR3 contains 12 residues. The CDR3 DNA reads as TGTGCCTATCCGACAATGACAGATACGCAGTATTTT. Its protein product is CAYPTMTDTQYF.

This clone was seen a single time. The chain has TRBV5-1 and TRBJ1-2, with 7 nucleotides matching TRBD1. With V trimmed by 0 bases and J by 8 bases, 10 bases remained unmatched. This CDR3 is 15 amino acids long. Germline V CDR1 and CDR2: SGHRS, YFSETQ. As DNA, the CDR3 is TGCGCCAGCAGCTTGGCTCGACCGGGACAGTGGGGCTACACCTTC. As protein: CASSLARPGQWGYTF. Full variable domain (rest looked up from reference TRBV5-1 and TRBJ1-2): KAGVTQTPRYLIKTRGQQVTLSCSPISGHRSVSWYQQTPGQGLQFLFEYFSETQRNKGNFPGRFSGRQFSNSRSEMNVSTLELGDSALYLCASSLARPGQWGYTFGSGTRLTVV.

V and J are TRBV2 and TRBJ1-1; 7 bases align to TRBD1. This CDR3 has 14 amino acids. The V gene's germline CDR1 is SNHLY and CDR2 FYNNEI. V was pared by 6 bases and J by 0 bases, with 4 bases of the junction left unmatched. The CDR3 DNA reads TGTGCCAGCAGCCCGGGACAGATGAACACTGAAGCTTTCTTT. Protein product: CASSPGQMNTEAFF.

This clone came up a few times. In nucleotides, the CDR3 is TGTGCCAGCAGCTTACAGAACCCCTACAATGAGCAGTTCTTC. This translates into CASSLQNPYNEQFF. The chain combines TRBV7-9 with TRBJ2-1; D unresolved. Germline V gene lookup returns CDR1 SEHNR and CDR2 FQNEAQ (reference sequence). The CDR3 runs to 14 residues. V was clipped by 2 bases and J by 2 bases, with 7 bases between them.

This clone was found many times. This rearrangement joins TRBV19 to TRBJ2-7; 8 bases fit TRBD2. Germline V gene sequence: CDR1 LNHDA, CDR2 SQIVND (reference sequence). The CDR3 spans 15 residues. V shed 5 bases and J 0 bases; nucleotides not matched to a gene: 6. The CDR3 sequence is CASSPQAGVSYEQYF. In DNA form, the CDR3 reads TGTGCCAGTAGTCCTCAAGCGGGGGTCTCCTACGAGCAGTACTTC.

CDR3 region: CASSIHRGGVEQFF. DNA for the CDR3: TGTGCCAGTAGTATACATCGGGGCGGGGTTGAGCAGTTCTTC. This chain joins TRBV19 and TRBJ2-1; the D gene is possibly TRBD2 (6 bases). There are 14 residues in the CDR3. Trimming cost V 2 bases and J 9 bases, with 14 bases left between them. Germline V lookup: CDR1 LNHDA, CDR2 SQIVND (reference sequence).

This chain joins TRBV5-6 and TRBJ2-5; 11 bases map to TRBD1. The CDR3 has 14 amino acids. J was trimmed by 6 bases and V by 4 bases; bases with no gene match: 5. The germline gives CDR1 SGHDT, CDR2 YYEEEE. For the CDR3, the DNA is TGTGCCAGCAGCACGGGACAGGGGGGTCAGACCCAGTACTTC. This encodes CASSTGQGGQTQYF. The complete variable domain, with remaining parts taken from reference TRBV5-6 and TRBJ2-5, reads DAGVTQSPTHLIKTRGQQVTLRCSPKSGHDTVSWYQQALGQGPQFIFQYYEEEERQRGNFPDRFSGHQFPNYSSELNVNALLLGDSALYLCASSTGQGGQTQYFGPGTRLLVL.

This chain connects TRBV27 to TRBJ2-7, with 7 bases lining up with TRBD1. V dropped 4 bases and J dropped 2; count of bases not matched to a gene: 5. Germline V gene lookup returns CDR1 MNHEY and CDR2 SMNVEV (reference sequence). The CDR3 length is 14 residues. In DNA form, the CDR3 reads TGTGCCAGCAGTTCACAGGGGCCGACCTACGAGCAGTACTTC. Protein: CASSSQGPTYEQYF.